These 4 T cell receptor beta chains were sequenced from one sample in a study of regulatory T cells in long-lasting Graves disease. CDR3 regions were amplified by Arm-PCR using iRepertoire HTBI primers to build TCR beta libraries. MiXCR was run by TCRdb on the multiplex PCR reads, yielding one entry per CDR3 protein. This table holds under 300,000 distinct CDR3 sequences, approximately 20% found once. As to time point: newly diagnosed GD, antithyroid drugs for less than 3 months. RNA from PBMCs was the source of the TCR library. The same data also went into a second study, on T cells in Graves' hyperthyroidism and ophthalmopathy.

Source: peripheral blood mononuclear cells (PBMCs), taken at new diagnosis, from a patient treated with antithyroid drugs. The receptor source for this set is a woman in her 30s with Graves disease.

With respect to this clonotype: A read error is likely here: a far larger clone is one base away. The rearrangement uses TRBV6-9 and TRBJ2-3, with TRBD2 matching 13 bases. The germline gives CDR1 MNHGY, CDR2 SVAAGI. The CDR3 contains 15 residues. Trimming removed 3 bases from V and 8 bases from J; junction bases left unmatched: 5. CDR3 coding DNA: TGTGCCAGCAGTTACACTAGCGGGGGGGCCGGTACGCAGTATTTT. Translation: CASSYTSGGAGTQYF.

This clonotype was counted at least ten times. This rearrangement joins TRBV10-1 to TRBJ2-2; no clear D. This CDR3 spans 13 amino acids. Germline V gene data show CDR1 as WNHNN and CDR2 as SYGVQD (reference sequence). Trimming left V 8 bases short and J 5 bases short, with 12 bases between. CDR3 amino acids: CASAEVGTGELFF. Here the CDR3 DNA reads TGCGCCAGCGCAGAGGTGGGGACCGGGGAGCTGTTTTTT.

This clonotype has at least ten counts. V gene TRBV11-2 combines with J gene TRBJ2-4; a weak D match, TRBD2 (7 bases). There are 15 residues in the CDR3. V lost 0 bases and J 7 bases, leaving 13 bases between the germline ends. Germline V gene data show CDR1 as SGHAT and CDR2 as FQNNGV. The CDR3 loop reads CASSLEWGGRNIQYF. The CDR3 DNA follows: TGTGCCAGCAGCTTAGAGTGGGGGGGGCGGAACATTCAGTACTTC.

J is TRBJ2-3 and V is TRBV20-1; 13 bases align to TRBD2. The CDR3 loop spans 16 amino acids. J was trimmed by 3 bases and V by 6 bases; bases with no gene match: 9. Germline V gives CDR1 DFQATT, CDR2 SNEGSKA (reference sequence). In DNA, the CDR3 is TGCAGTGCCCGGACTAGCGGGAGTTGGGTTACAGATACGCAGTATTTT. Translated: CSARTSGSWVTDTQYF.